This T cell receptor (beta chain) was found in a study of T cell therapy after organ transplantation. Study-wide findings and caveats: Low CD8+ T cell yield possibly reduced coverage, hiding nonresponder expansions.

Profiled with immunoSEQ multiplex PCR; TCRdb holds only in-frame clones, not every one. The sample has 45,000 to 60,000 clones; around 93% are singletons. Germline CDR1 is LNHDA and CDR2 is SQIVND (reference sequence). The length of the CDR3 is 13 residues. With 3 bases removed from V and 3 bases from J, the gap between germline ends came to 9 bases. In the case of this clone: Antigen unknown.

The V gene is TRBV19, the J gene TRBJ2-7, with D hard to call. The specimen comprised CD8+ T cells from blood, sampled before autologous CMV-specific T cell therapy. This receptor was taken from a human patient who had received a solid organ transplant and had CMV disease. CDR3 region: CASSMQTNYEQYF. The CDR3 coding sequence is TGTGCCAGTAGTATGCAGACCAACTACGAGCAGTACTTC.